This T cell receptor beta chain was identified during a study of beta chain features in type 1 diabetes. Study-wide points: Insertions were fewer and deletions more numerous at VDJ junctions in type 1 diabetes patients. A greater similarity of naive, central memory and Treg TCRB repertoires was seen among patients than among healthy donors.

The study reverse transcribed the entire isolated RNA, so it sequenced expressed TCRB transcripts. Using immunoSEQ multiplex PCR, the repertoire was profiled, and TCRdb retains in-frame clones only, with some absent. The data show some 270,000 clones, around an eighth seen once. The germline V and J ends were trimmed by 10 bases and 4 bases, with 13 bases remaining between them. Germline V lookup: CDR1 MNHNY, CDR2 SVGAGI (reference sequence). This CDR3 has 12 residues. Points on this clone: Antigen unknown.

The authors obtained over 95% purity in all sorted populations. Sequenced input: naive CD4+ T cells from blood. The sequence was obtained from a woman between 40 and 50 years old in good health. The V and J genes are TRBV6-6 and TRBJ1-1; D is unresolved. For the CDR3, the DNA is TGTGCCACCATGATCGGTAGCACTGAAGCTTTCTTT. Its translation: CATMIGSTEAFF.